The 32 T cell receptor beta chains in this list originate from one sample, sequenced in a study of blood T cells in healthy people across ages. For the second PCR, which ran for about 7 to 11 cycles, a sample-barcoded 5' primer and a J-beta primer mix were used. TCRdb independently ran MiXCR on the 5' RACE reads; one entry per CDR3 protein. The table has about 1.5 million distinct CDR3 sequences, about 42% seen once. Sample: blood. These receptors were collected from a woman under 30 in good health.

In this sample, this clonotype turned up a few times. V usage is TRBV5-1 and J usage is TRBJ1-2, with D possibly TRBD1 on 5 matching bases. Germline V gene lookup returns CDR1 SGHRS and CDR2 YFSETQ. V lost 3 bases and J 2 bases, leaving 14 bases between the germline ends. The CDR3 totals 15 residues. CDR3 sequence (DNA): TGCGCCAGCAGCTGGGTGACAGACTCCAACTATGGCTACACCTTC. This codes for CASSWVTDSNYGYTF.

This clonotype occurred a few times. The rearrangement joins TRBV19 to TRBJ2-1; the match to TRBD2 covers 10 bases. The V segment lost 10 bases and the J segment 2 bases; nucleotides outside the gene matches: 5. This CDR3 is built from 14 residues. Germline loops: CDR1 LNHDA, CDR2 SQIVND (reference sequence). CDR3 sequence (DNA): TGTGCCACAAGACTAGCGGGCCCCTACAATGAGCAGTTCTTC. Protein product: CATRLAGPYNEQFF.

The chain employs TRBV12-3 or TRBV12-4 and TRBJ2-7; a possible D gene is TRBD1 (5 bases). The J call is in doubt because the DNA end fits TRBJ2-5 better. This CDR3 is built from 14 residues. CDR3 nucleotide sequence: TGTGCCAGCAGTTTCGGTAGGGCAGGGGAGACCCAGTACTTC. As protein: CASSFGRAGETQYF.

The chain uses TRBV29-1 and TRBJ1-5, with D perhaps matching TRBD1 (5 bases). CDR3 length: 13 amino acids. CDR1 and CDR2 from the germline V gene are SQVTM and ANQGSEA. Trimming stripped 3 bases from V and 7 bases from J, with 13 bases between. The CDR3 loop is CSVDSGSGQPQHF. The CDR3 DNA sequence: TGCAGCGTTGACTCAGGGAGTGGACAGCCCCAGCATTTT.

The chain uses TRBV15 and TRBJ1-5; TRBD1 might be the D (5 bases). The CDR3 covers 14 residues. Trimming removed 5 bases from V and 0 bases from J, with 8 bases in between. Germline lookup yields CDR1 LNHNV and CDR2 YYDKDF (reference sequence). The CDR3 DNA is TGTGCCACCAGCGGGGGAAATAGCAATCAGCCCCAGCATTTT. Its translation: CATSGGNSNQPQHF. The full variable domain, completed using reference TRBV15 and TRBJ1-5, is DAMVIQNPRYQVTQFGKPVTLSCSQTLNHNVMYWYQQKSSQAPKLLFHYYDKDFNNEADTPDNFQSRRPNTSFCFLDIRSPGLGDTAMYLCATSGGNSNQPQHFGDGTRLSIL.

The rearrangement joins TRBV28 to TRBJ2-7; no clear D gene. The germline V gene encodes CDR1 MDHEN and CDR2 SYDVKM. The V gene lost 5 bases and the J gene lost 4 bases, with 9 bases spanning the gap. The CDR3 consists of 12 residues. The CDR3 coding sequence is TGTGCCAGCAGTGCCCATGCTTACGAGCAGTACTTC. Encoded protein: CASSAHAYEQYF.

The chain carries TRBV20-1 and TRBJ1-5; the D gene is possibly TRBD1 (5 bases). The CDR3 is 13 amino acids. The germline CDR1 and CDR2 sequences are DFQATT and SNEGSKA (reference sequence). The V end lost 5 bases, the J end lost 5 bases, and 13 bases lay between the germline ends. The CDR3 DNA reads as TGCAGTGCTCCGGGACGTTCGGATCAGCCCCAGCATTTT. Amino acid sequence: CSAPGRSDQPQHF.

The V gene is TRBV28, the J gene TRBJ1-1; no definite D call. Trimming left V 5 bases short and J 5 bases short, with 18 bases between. CDR1 is MDHEN, CDR2 SYDVKM, per germline. The CDR3 loop spans 15 amino acids. The CDR3 coding sequence is TGTGCCAGCAGTATTCCAGACACCCCGAGGACTGAAGCTTTCTTT. This codes for CASSIPDTPRTEAFF.

The V gene is TRBV5-5, the J gene TRBJ1-4; no definite D call. The germline gives CDR1 SGHKS, CDR2 YYEKEE (reference sequence). The germline V and J ends were trimmed by 0 bases and 8 bases, with 8 bases remaining between them. The CDR3 covers 13 residues. In DNA, the CDR3 is TGTGCCAGCAGCTTGGCGCTGAGGGAAAAACTGTTTTTT. Protein sequence: CASSLALREKLFF.

As for this clonotype: Sequence at one end of the junction differs from germline and may be a read error. The V gene is TRBV2, the J gene TRBJ1-1; a possible D gene is TRBD1 (5 bases). The CDR3 covers 14 residues. Germline values: CDR1 SNHLY, CDR2 FYNNEI. The DNA for the CDR3 is TGTGCCAGCACCGACGGAAGGGGTGACACTGAATCTTTCTTT. Translated: CASTDGRGDTESFF.

The chain has TRBV28 and TRBJ2-4; D perhaps matches TRBD2 (5 bases). CDR3 size: 13 residues. V was cut by 1 base and J by 13 bases, with 14 bases left in between. Germline V gene data show CDR1 as MDHEN and CDR2 as SYDVKM. This CDR3 is CASSLSTLREQYF. The CDR3 nucleotides read TGTGCCAGCAGTTTATCAACGTTAAGGGAGCAGTACTTC.

This clonotype came up a few times. The chain uses TRBV10-3 and TRBJ2-3; TRBD1 might be the D (5 bases). Germline assignment: CDR1 ENHRY and CDR2 SYGVKD. V gave up 3 bases and J gave up 4 bases, with 11 bases separating them. This CDR3 has 14 residues. This CDR3 reads CAISDGQIADTQYF. CDR3 in DNA: TGTGCCATCAGTGACGGACAAATCGCAGATACGCAGTATTTT.

This sequence joins TRBV29-1 and TRBJ2-3; D unresolved. V was clipped by 2 bases and J by 1 base, with 13 bases between them. This CDR3 comprises 15 residues. CDR1 SQVTM and CDR2 ANQGSEA come from the germline V gene. The CDR3 sequence: CSVEFHARGTDTQYF. The DNA of the CDR3 is TGCAGCGTTGAATTCCACGCTAGAGGCACAGATACGCAGTATTTT.

The chain is built from TRBV24-1 and TRBJ2-5, with D maybe TRBD1 (5 bases). Per the germline V gene, CDR1 is KGHDR and CDR2 is SFDVKD. The V end lost 4 bases, the J end lost 11 bases, and 16 bases lay between the germline ends. The CDR3 covers 13 residues. CDR3 sequence (DNA): TGTGCCACCAGTGAGCAGGGTTACGGTGAGCAGTACTTC. It specifies CATSEQGYGEQYF.

With respect to this clonotype: Relative to the germline gene, one junction end is altered; a read error may explain this. The chain has TRBV3-1 and TRBJ2-3; D may be TRBD1 (5 bases). Germline lookup yields CDR1 LGHDT and CDR2 YNNKEL (reference sequence). CDR3 length: 13 residues. The CDR3 here is CASTYAGSDTLYF. CDR3 nucleotide sequence: TGTGCCAGCACCTACGCAGGGTCAGATACGCTGTATTTT.

In DNA, the CDR3 is TGTGCCAGCAACGAGGACAGGGTCTATGGCTACACCTTC. This encodes CASNEDRVYGYTF. The genes are TRBV6-1 and TRBJ1-2; 8 bases are shared with TRBD1. The V gene end was trimmed by 7 bases and the J gene end by 4 bases; junction bases not matched to a gene: 5. Per germline, CDR1 MNHNS and CDR2 SASEGT. The CDR3 spans 13 residues.

This chain links TRBV7-9 with TRBJ2-7; D uncertain. Germline V lookup: CDR1 SEHNR, CDR2 FQNEAQ (reference sequence). V dropped 5 bases and J dropped 7 bases, with 21 bases sitting between them. The CDR3 is made up of 15 amino acids. The CDR3 loop reads CASSPPFRMGNEQYF. The CDR3 DNA is TGTGCCAGCAGCCCCCCCTTTCGCATGGGGAATGAGCAGTACTTC.

The V gene is TRBV5-5, the J gene TRBJ1-2, with 9 positions matching TRBD1. The CDR3 length is 15 residues. Germline-derived CDR1 and CDR2 are SGHKS and YYEKEE (reference sequence). V lost 3 bases, J lost 7 bases, and 10 bases stayed unmatched. The CDR3 DNA is TGTGCCAGCAGCTGGGCAGGGACAGGGTTATTTGGCTACACCTTC. It encodes CASSWAGTGLFGYTF.

The rearrangement links TRBV7-2 to TRBJ2-7; D is unclear. V was trimmed by 1 base and J by 7 bases, leaving 23 bases between them. Germline V gene data show CDR1 as SGHTA and CDR2 as FQGNSA. CDR3 length: 17 amino acids. The DNA of the CDR3 is TGTGCCAGCAGCTTAGTCGCGTTGTCCTTCTCCTACAATGAGCAGTACTTC. This codes for CASSLVALSFSYNEQYF.

Turning to this clonotype: The junction does not match germline at one end; this may be a read error. The chain is built from TRBV4-2 and TRBJ2-1; tentatively, D is TRBD1 or TRBD2 (5 bases each). Germline CDR1 is LGHNA and CDR2 is YNFKEQ. The CDR3 has 16 amino acids. This chain's CDR3 is CASSAQGSSSYNERYF. Written as DNA, the CDR3 is TGTGCCAGCAGCGCCCAGGGTTCGAGCTCCTACAATGAGCGGTACTTC.

The J gene is TRBJ2-7, the V gene TRBV11-2; D possibly corresponds to TRBD2 (5 bases). The germline V gene has CDR1 SGHAT and CDR2 FQNNGV. Trimming took off 4 bases at V and 6 bases at J, with 16 bases between the two ends. This CDR3 is built from 14 residues. The CDR3 loop is CASSSKDWTGEQYF. CDR3 coding DNA: TGTGCCAGCAGCTCGAAGGACTGGACGGGCGAGCAGTACTTC.

This clonotype has a handful of counts. The chain carries TRBV27 and TRBJ2-7; TRBD1 agrees at 7 bases. J lost 3 bases, V lost 2 bases, and 10 bases had no gene match. CDR3 length: 16 amino acids. Germline CDR1 MNHEY, CDR2 SMNVEV (reference sequence). Written as DNA, the CDR3 is TGTGCCAGCAGTTTAAAGAGTATACAGGGGCTCTACGAGCAGTACTTC. It is translated as CASSLKSIQGLYEQYF.

The genes are TRBV7-2 and TRBJ2-3, with TRBD2 identical over 8 bases. Trimming at V came to 2 bases and at J to 3 bases, leaving 7 bases not matched to a gene. Germline V lookup: CDR1 SGHTA, CDR2 FQGNSA. CDR3 size: 16 residues. CDR3 coding DNA: TGTGCCAGCAGCTTATCGATGTCTAGCGGGACAGATACGCAGTATTTT. Amino acid sequence: CASSLSMSSGTDTQYF.

The CDR3 protein is CASSRRSDRENRLQHF. DNA for the CDR3: TGTGCCAGCAGTCGCCGAAGTGACAGGGAAAATCGGCTCCAGCATTTT. This rearrangement joins TRBV6-5 to TRBJ1-5; 7 bases agree with TRBD1. Germline CDR1 reads MNHEY; CDR2 reads SVGAGI. The CDR3 is 16 residues long. The junction had 19 bases not matched to a gene; V was cut back by 5 bases and J by 12 bases.

This clonotype was observed a handful of times. This chain joins TRBV5-6 and TRBJ2-5; D unclear. The germline V gene encodes CDR1 SGHDT and CDR2 YYEEEE. This CDR3 is 18 amino acids long. The germline V and J ends were trimmed by 1 base and 0 bases, with 19 bases remaining between them. CDR3 coding DNA: TGTGCCAGCAGCTTGACGTATCGGGTCCTCTCGTACCAAGAGACCCAGTACTTC. As protein: CASSLTYRVLSYQETQYF.

The table lists this clonotype with a count of one. An end of the junction differs from the germline gene, which may be a read error. The chain uses TRBV4-3 and TRBJ2-1; TRBD1 aligns across 9 bases. Germline loops: CDR1 LGHNA, CDR2 YSLEER. The CDR3 covers 18 residues. The CDR3 here is CASSQGRTGEGVYNERFF. DNA for the CDR3: TGCGCCAGCAGCCAAGGGCGGACAGGGGAAGGAGTCTACAATGAGCGGTTCTTC.

The rearrangement uses TRBV12-3 or TRBV12-4 and TRBJ2-3, with TRBD2 matching over 7 bases. CDR3 length: 16 amino acids. Trimming took 7 bases from V and 1 from J; bases not matched to a gene: 11. CDR3 nucleotide sequence: TGTGCCAGCACTTACTCTCGGGGGAGGGGCACAGATACGCAGTATTTT. It specifies CASTYSRGRGTDTQYF.

This clonotype has only one observation. The chain recombines TRBV20-1 with TRBJ2-1; 7 bases fit TRBD2. The last part of the DNA fits TRBJ2-7 better; the J call may be wrong. CDR1 and CDR2 from the germline V gene are DFQATT and SNEGSKA (reference sequence). This CDR3 region has 16 residues. CDR3 coding DNA: TGCAGTGCTAGAGACCAGCGGGGTGGGTCCTACAATGAGCAGTACTTC. Its translation is CSARDQRGGSYNEQYF.

This clonotype was seen only a few times. CDR3 nucleotide sequence: TGCGCCAGCAGCTTGGTGGGGACAGGGGTTTACAATGAGCAGTTCTTC. Amino acids: CASSLVGTGVYNEQFF. The J gene is TRBJ2-1, the V gene TRBV5-1; TRBD1 matches 10 bases. The germline V gene encodes CDR1 SGHRS and CDR2 YFSETQ. V shed 0 bases and J 4 bases; nucleotides not matched to a gene: 4. The CDR3 totals 16 residues. The full variable domain, with the rest looked up from reference TRBV5-1 and TRBJ2-1, is KAGVTQTPRYLIKTRGQQVTLSCSPISGHRSVSWYQQTPGQGLQFLFEYFSETQRNKGNFPGRFSGRQFSNSRSEMNVSTLELGDSALYLCASSLVGTGVYNEQFFGPGTRLTVL.

This sequence joins TRBV12-3 or TRBV12-4 and TRBJ2-4; D might be TRBD2 (6 bases). The CDR3 totals 14 residues. The V and J ends lost 5 bases and 8 bases respectively, with 16 bases between them. In nucleotides, the CDR3 is TGTGCCAGCAGTGTTGGCGATCCTAGCGACATTCAGTACTTC. This encodes CASSVGDPSDIQYF.

In this sample, this clonotype turned up a few times. The chain joins TRBV7-6 to TRBJ1-2, with D perhaps TRBD1 (6 bases). Trimming left V 2 bases short and J 4 bases short, with 14 bases between. This CDR3 contains 15 residues. Germline assignment: CDR1 SGHVS and CDR2 FNYEAQ. The CDR3 spells CASSLHPGQPYGYTF. DNA for the CDR3: TGTGCCAGCAGCTTACATCCCGGACAGCCCTATGGCTACACCTTC.

V is TRBV5-1 and J is TRBJ1-4, with D perhaps matching TRBD1 (5 bases). The CDR3 loop spans 14 amino acids. Per germline, CDR1 SGHRS and CDR2 YFSETQ. Trimming cost V 4 bases and J 5 bases, with 12 bases left between them. CDR3 in amino acids: CASSQGGGNEKLFF. In DNA, the CDR3 is TGCGCCAGCAGCCAGGGAGGCGGAAATGAAAAACTGTTTTTT.